The entry below gives a single T cell receptor (beta chain) sequence along with its context. There are 15 residues in the CDR3. V was clipped by 6 bases and J by 0 bases; unmatched bases: 7. Per germline, CDR1 LNHDA and CDR2 SQIVND (reference sequence). This sample is drawn from a study of blood T cell repertoires in COVID-19. Turning to the study itself: Collection of acute and convalescent COVID-19 samples took place in the United States, Italy and Spain. T cells, B-cell-depleted T cells, or PBMCs supplied cDNA or gDNA.

Participants were aged about 18 to 100 years, lived in 20 to 25 US areas, and enrolled virtually. Study processing details: How many nucleated cells were present was estimated from reference gene primer amplification. The table came from immunoSEQ multiplex PCR; TCRdb's copy has only in-frame clones and leaves some out. V and J calls and clone size come straight from that table; D and trimming were deduced from the DNA. The table records approximately 200,000 clones, 80% of them present only once. The chain carries TRBV19 and TRBJ2-5; 7 nucleotides match TRBD2. What was sequenced was PBMCs or T cells enriched from blood (not recorded which). The clonotype comes from a woman aged 40 to 50 with acute COVID-19. The chain's CDR3 is CASRGLGANQETQYF. DNA for the CDR3: TGTGCCAGTAGAGGACTAGGGGCTAACCAAGAGACCCAGTACTTC.